In its sample, the clone carrying this T cell receptor beta chain was seen a few times. These data originate in a study of blood T cell repertoires in COVID-19. Overall study context: T cells, B-cell-depleted T cells, or PBMCs supplied cDNA or gDNA.

Source study methods: Quantification of nucleated cells was approximated via reference gene primer amplification. Assay used: immunoSEQ multiplex PCR; TCRdb lists only in-frame clones, some missing. D and trimming come from the DNA, and the V and J calls and clone size come from that table. The repertoire consists of 55,000 to 80,000 clones, with about four fifths occurring once and the leading ten covering about 28%. V lost 6 bases, J lost 1 base, and 10 bases lay in between. The CDR3 length is 13 residues. Input material: peripheral blood. The rearrangement joins TRBV12-3 or TRBV12-4 to TRBJ2-7, with a weak D call TRBD1 (6 bases). This TCR was recovered from a man aged 70-80 years with acute or convalescent COVID-19. CDR3 in DNA: TGTGCCAGCAGAAAGGACAGTTCCTACGAGCAGTACTTC. Translated: CASRKDSSYEQYF.